This T cell receptor (beta chain) was recovered during a study of blood T cell repertoires in COVID-19. Study details: Researchers got acute and convalescent COVID-19 samples from the United States, Italy and Spain. PBMCs, B-cell-depleted T cells, or T cells provided the cDNA or gDNA that made up the material.

The germline V gene has CDR1 MGHDK and CDR2 SYGVNS. The ends lost 8 bases at V and 0 bases at J; junction bases unmatched: 1. This CDR3 comprises 12 residues. Original analysis: Cell counts per sample came from amplifying reference gene primers. TCRdb's table, derived via immunoSEQ multiplex PCR, lists solely in-frame clones and lacks some. V and J calls and clone size are copied from that table; D and trimming were computed from the DNA. The table has approximately 200,000 clones, roughly 94% seen once. The Seattle site enrolled patients during active infection and followed them longitudinally. The TCR was taken from a man aged 25-45 years with COVID-19, enrolled during active disease. Sequencing was done on a sample of peripheral blood. The chain links TRBV25-1 to TRBJ2-7, with 7 bases that match TRBD2. CDR3 sequence (DNA): TGTGCCAGCGGGGGGGGCTCCTACGAGCAGTACTTC. The encoded protein is CASGGGSYEQYF.